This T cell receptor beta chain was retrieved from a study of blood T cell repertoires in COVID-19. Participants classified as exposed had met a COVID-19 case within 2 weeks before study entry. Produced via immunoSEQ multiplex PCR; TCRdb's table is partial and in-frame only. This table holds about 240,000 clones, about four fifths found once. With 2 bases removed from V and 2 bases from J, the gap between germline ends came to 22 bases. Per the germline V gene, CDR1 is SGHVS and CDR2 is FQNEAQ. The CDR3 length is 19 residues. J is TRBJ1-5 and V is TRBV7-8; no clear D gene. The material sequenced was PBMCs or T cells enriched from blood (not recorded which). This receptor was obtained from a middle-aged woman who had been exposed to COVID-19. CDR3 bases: TGTGCCAGCAGCTTAATGGGCAGCTTTGGCGGAGGTGGCAATCAGCCCCAGCATTTT. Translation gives CASSLMGSFGGGGNQPQHF. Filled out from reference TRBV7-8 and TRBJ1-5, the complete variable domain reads GAGVSQSPRYKVAKRGQDVALRCDPISGHVSLFWYQQALGQGPEFLTYFQNEAQLDKSGLPSDRFFAERPEGSVSTLKIQRTQQEDSAVYLCASSLMGSFGGGGNQPQHFGDGTRLSIL.